These 31 T cell receptor beta chains were sequenced from one sample in a study of vaccination effects on CD4 cells after COVID-19. These receptors lack a known antigen. The assay was immunoSEQ multiplex PCR, and TCRdb's table has in-frame clones only and misses some. The profile covers 25,000 to 35,000 clones, with approximately 72% appearing a single time and around 30% taken by the ten largest. Before sequencing took place, the ViraFEST assay used viral peptide pools to expand antigen-specific CD4+ T cells. Having been cultured for 10 days, the cells underwent CD4+ T cell isolation. According to PCR results, the person was infected with SARS-CoV-2 between March and December 2020. This material consisted of CD4+ T cells from PBMCs cultured with a peptide pool, taken before COVID-19 vaccination. The receptors stem from a human donor who had a prior SARS-CoV-2 infection.

The rearrangement joins TRBV11-2 to TRBJ1-1, with 10 bases that match TRBD1. Looked up from germline, CDR1 is SGHAT and CDR2 is FQNNGV. Unmatched junction bases numbered 7, after V lost 6 bases and J lost 0 bases. CDR3 size: 16 residues. Here the CDR3 reads CASRERDRGLNTEAFF. The CDR3 nucleotides read TGTGCCAGCAGGGAGCGGGACAGGGGATTGAACACTGAAGCTTTCTTT. Complete variable domain (other parts from reference TRBV11-2 and TRBJ1-1): EAGVAQSPRYKIIEKRQSVAFWCNPISGHATLYWYQQILGQGPKLLIQFQNNGVVDDSQLPKDRFSAERLKGVDSTLKIQPAKLEDSAVYLCASRERDRGLNTEAFFGQGTRLTVV.

The rearrangement uses TRBV9 and TRBJ2-7, with D perhaps being TRBD1 or TRBD2 (5 bases each). V shed 4 bases and J shed 6 bases, with 14 bases lying between them. The CDR3 length is 13 residues. Germline values: CDR1 SGDLS, CDR2 YYNGEE. The CDR3 protein is CASSPGASGEQYF. In nucleotides, the CDR3 is TGTGCCAGCAGCCCCGGGGCTTCGGGCGAGCAGTACTTC.

This clone was recorded a few times. The chain couples TRBV7-9 to TRBJ1-1; 7 bases are shared with TRBD1. Germline V gene lookup returns CDR1 SEHNR and CDR2 FQNEAQ (reference sequence). This CDR3 has 13 amino acids. V shed 5 bases, J shed 3 bases, and the junction held 3 bases outside the gene matches. The CDR3, as DNA: TGTGCCAGCAGCACCAGGGGGGACACTGAAGCTTTCTTT. This gives the protein CASSTRGDTEAFF.

The table lists this clone with a few counts. The chain carries TRBV12-5 and TRBJ2-7; TRBD1 agrees at 8 bases. CDR1 and CDR2 (germline): LGHNT, FRNRAP. The length of the CDR3 is 22 residues. After removal of 4 bases from V and 1 base from J, the junction contained 27 bases not matched to a gene. The chain's CDR3 is CASGSTYPMTGDLPTRSYEQYF. The CDR3 DNA reads as TGTGCTAGTGGTTCCACCTACCCTATGACAGGGGATCTCCCCACAAGATCCTACGAGCAGTACTTC.

There are a few counts of this clone. The V gene is TRBV3-1 (or the pseudogene TRBV3-2), the J gene TRBJ1-2; no clear D. Germline V gene data show CDR1 as LGHDT and CDR2 as YNNKEL (reference sequence). The V end was cut by 0 bases, the J end by 3 bases, with 17 bases between. The CDR3 is made up of 17 amino acids. CDR3 sequence: CASSQDPFTGRDYGYTF. CDR3 in DNA: TGTGCCAGCAGCCAAGATCCCTTTACCGGGCGGGACTATGGCTACACCTTC.

This chain joins TRBV4-1 and TRBJ1-5; 8 bases are shared with TRBD1. Germline V CDR1 and CDR2: MGHRA, YSYEKL. V was pared by 1 base and J by 4 bases, with 9 bases of the junction left unmatched. This CDR3 is 17 amino acids long. The CDR3 spells CASSQVGRGRRNQPQHF. In nucleotides, the CDR3 is TGCGCCAGCAGCCAAGTAGGCAGGGGGCGTCGTAATCAGCCCCAGCATTTT.

V and J are TRBV19 and TRBJ1-2; D is unclear. The CDR3 consists of 14 residues. The V and J ends lost 2 bases and 7 bases respectively, with 14 bases between them. The germline CDR1 and CDR2 sequences are LNHDA and SQIVND (reference sequence). The CDR3 coding sequence is TGTGCCAGTAGTATAAAGGACTGGGGAGGTGGCTACACCTTC. Its protein product is CASSIKDWGGGYTF.

The table lists this clone with a few counts. The CDR3 reads CASSHSTGGLTGELFF. CDR3 in DNA: TGTGCCAGCAGCCACAGTACGGGGGGGCTGACCGGGGAGCTGTTTTTT. The chain links TRBV14 to TRBJ2-2; 8 nucleotides align to TRBD2. Trimming took 3 bases from V and 5 from J; bases not matched to a gene: 8. Germline values: CDR1 SGHDN, CDR2 FVKESK. There are 16 residues in the CDR3.

The table lists this clone with a few counts. The chain links TRBV7-6 to TRBJ1-6, with a tentative D call TRBD1 (5 bases). CDR1 SGHVS and CDR2 FNYEAQ come from the germline V gene. The CDR3 loop spans 16 amino acids. V shed 5 bases and J shed 8 bases, with 19 bases lying between them. In DNA form, the CDR3 reads TGTGCCAGCAGCCCCTCCGGGACGGAAGTTTATTCACCCCTCCACTTT. Translated, it gives CASSPSGTEVYSPLHF. The entire variable domain, with the rest obtained from reference TRBV7-6 and TRBJ1-6, is as follows: GAGVSQSPRYKVTKRGQDVALRCDPISGHVSLYWYRQALGQGPEFLTYFNYEAQQDKSGLPNDRFSAERPEGSISTLTIQRTEQRDSAMYRCASSPSGTEVYSPLHFGNGTRLTVT.

This clone was counted a single time. J is TRBJ2-3 and V is TRBV7-9; the match to TRBD2 covers 10 bases. CDR1 is SEHNR, CDR2 FQNEAQ, per germline (reference sequence). Unmatched junction bases numbered 14, after V lost 5 bases and J lost 6 bases. CDR3 size: 17 residues. CDR3 loop: CASSPGHSGGPGDTQYF. The DNA of the CDR3 is TGTGCCAGCAGCCCTGGCCATAGCGGGGGGCCGGGGGATACGCAGTATTTT. Supplemented by reference TRBV7-9 and TRBJ2-3, the full variable domain reads DTGVSQNPRHKITKRGQNVTFRCDPISEHNRLYWYRQTLGQGPEFLTYFQNEAQLEKSRLLSDRFSAERPKGSFSTLEIQRTEQGDSAMYLCASSPGHSGGPGDTQYFGPGTRLTVL.

The chain uses TRBV27 and TRBJ1-2; D remains ambiguous. Trimming took 7 bases from V and 7 from J, leaving 7 bases between them. This CDR3 has 10 residues. Germline V lookup: CDR1 MNHEY, CDR2 SMNVEV (reference sequence). CDR3 amino acids: CASIRRGYTF. CDR3 DNA: TGTGCCAGCATACGGCGTGGCTACACCTTC.

This chain uses TRBV2 with TRBJ2-5, with 7 nucleotides matching TRBD2. V was clipped by 5 bases and J by 11 bases; unmatched bases: 8. Germline lookup yields CDR1 SNHLY and CDR2 FYNNEI. The CDR3 loop spans 12 amino acids. In DNA, the CDR3 is TGTGCCAGCAGTCTTACTACGGGGGGTCAGTACTTC. It specifies CASSLTTGGQYF.

This clone came up a few times. The chain has TRBV16 and TRBJ2-7; D is perhaps TRBD2 (6 bases). CDR1 and CDR2 from the germline V gene are KGHSY and FQNENV. V lost 5 bases and J lost 0, with 17 bases in between. The CDR3 totals 16 residues. The CDR3 DNA follows: TGTGCCAGCAGCGGGGAGGACAATAGGAGCTCCTACGAGCAGTACTTC. Its translation: CASSGEDNRSSYEQYF.

The V and J genes are TRBV5-1 and TRBJ2-3, with D maybe TRBD2 (5 bases). This CDR3 has 13 residues. The ends were cut back, 5 bases at V and 6 bases at J, with 13 bases in the middle. Germline loops: CDR1 SGHRS, CDR2 YFSETQ. The CDR3 here is CASSSSGGDTQYF. The DNA of the CDR3 is TGCGCCAGCAGTTCCAGCGGCGGGGATACGCAGTATTTT.

For the CDR3, the DNA is TGTGCCAGCAGCCTCGGGACAGCATCTGGAAACACCATATATTTT. The encoded protein is CASSLGTASGNTIYF. The chain carries TRBV3-1 (or the pseudogene TRBV3-2) and TRBJ1-3; 7 bases line up with TRBD1. V was pared by 4 bases and J by 1 base, with 4 bases of the junction left unmatched. CDR1 and CDR2 from the germline V gene are LGHDT and YNNKEL (reference sequence). This CDR3 contains 15 residues.

The chain combines TRBV2 with TRBJ2-7; unclear D gene. The CDR3 loop spans 12 amino acids. Trimming removed 5 bases at V and 7 bases at J, with 12 bases between. Germline CDR1 reads SNHLY; CDR2 reads FYNNEI. In nucleotides, the CDR3 is TGTGCCAGCAGTTCTTTCCCCGGGGAGCAGTACTTC. Protein sequence: CASSSFPGEQYF.

The rearrangement uses TRBV7-6 and TRBJ2-5, with 9 bases lining up with TRBD2. Germline CDR1 is SGHVS and CDR2 is FNYEAQ. There are 15 residues in the CDR3. The ends lost 4 bases at V and 3 bases at J; junction bases unmatched: 6. The CDR3 reads CASSYGLALEETQYF. CDR3 bases: TGTGCCAGCAGCTACGGACTAGCGCTGGAAGAGACCCAGTACTTC.

V gene TRBV18 combines with J gene TRBJ2-7; 7 bases line up with TRBD2. Germline V gene lookup returns CDR1 KGHSH and CDR2 LQKENI. V lost 2 bases and J lost 0; bases outside the gene matches: 7. The CDR3 consists of 16 residues. The CDR3 reads CASSPGLVRSSYEQYF. CDR3 nucleotide sequence: TGTGCCAGCTCACCAGGACTAGTGAGGAGCTCCTACGAGCAGTACTTC.

This clone was detected only once. This sequence joins TRBV3-1 (or the pseudogene TRBV3-2) and TRBJ2-3; TRBD1 or TRBD2 may be the D gene (5 bases each). Germline CDR1 is LGHDT and CDR2 is YNNKEL (reference sequence). The CDR3 length is 14 residues. The V gene lost 3 bases and the J gene lost 2 bases, with 9 bases spanning the gap. The chain's CDR3 is CASSHSGPTDTQYF. The DNA for the CDR3 is TGTGCCAGCAGCCATTCGGGGCCCACAGATACGCAGTATTTT.

J is TRBJ2-1 and V is TRBV9; 11 nucleotides align to TRBD2. Germline lookup yields CDR1 SGDLS and CDR2 YYNGEE. The CDR3 has 16 residues. Trimming cost V 3 bases and J 7 bases; bases outside gene matches: 9. The CDR3 DNA follows: TGTGCCAGCAGCGGAGAGACTAGCGGGATTAGTAATGAGCAGTTCTTC. The encoded protein is CASSGETSGISNEQFF. The whole variable domain, filled in from reference TRBV9 and TRBJ2-1, reads DSGVTQTPKHLITATGQRVTLRCSPRSGDLSVYWYQQSLDQGLQFLIQYYNGEERAKGNILERFSAQQFPDLHSELNLSSLELGDSALYFCASSGETSGISNEQFFGPGTRLTVL.

V gene TRBV6-1 combines with J gene TRBJ2-3; no reliable D call. CDR3 size: 12 residues. With 3 bases removed from V and 8 bases from J, the gap between germline ends came to 9 bases. The germline V gene encodes CDR1 MNHNS and CDR2 SASEGT. The CDR3 protein is CASSDNLATQYF. CDR3 nucleotides: TGTGCCAGCAGTGACAACTTGGCTACGCAGTATTTT.

The chain links TRBV6-5 to TRBJ1-2; maybe TRBD1 (5 bases). The germline CDR1 and CDR2 sequences are MNHEY and SVGAGI. V lost 6 bases and J 4 bases, leaving 15 bases between the germline ends. The CDR3 length is 14 residues. The chain's CDR3 is CASRRGAGLYGYTF. The CDR3 DNA follows: TGTGCCAGCAGGCGCGGGGCAGGCCTCTATGGCTACACCTTC.

This chain joins TRBV10-2 and TRBJ2-3; 8 bases are shared with TRBD2. With V trimmed by 3 bases and J by 1 base, 6 bases remained unmatched. The CDR3 has 16 amino acids. Per germline, CDR1 WSHSY and CDR2 SAAADI. The CDR3 here is CASSDKLADGTDTQYF. The CDR3 DNA reads TGCGCCAGCAGTGACAAACTAGCGGACGGCACAGATACGCAGTATTTT.

This sequence joins TRBV7-2 and TRBJ1-1; D remains unclear. V shed 1 base and J shed 1 base, with 7 bases lying between them. CDR3 length equals 14 residues. Germline assignment: CDR1 SGHTA and CDR2 FQGNSA. The CDR3: CASSLDRSNTEAFF. The CDR3 nucleotides are TGTGCCAGCAGCTTAGATCGATCGAACACTGAAGCTTTCTTT.

CDR3 region: CASSRFLLYEQYF. In DNA, the CDR3 is TGTGCCAGTAGTAGGTTCCTACTCTACGAGCAGTACTTC. The V call is TRBV19, the J call TRBJ2-7, with unresolved D. V lost 4 bases and J lost 3, with 10 bases in between. Germline V gene lookup returns CDR1 LNHDA and CDR2 SQIVND (reference sequence). CDR3 length equals 13 residues.

Only a few counts were recorded for this clone. The rearrangement joins TRBV7-9 to TRBJ1-2, with 10 bases identical to TRBD1. Germline values: CDR1 SEHNR, CDR2 FQNEAQ (reference sequence). CDR3 length: 15 residues. V shed 5 bases and J 7 bases; nucleotides not matched to a gene: 10. The CDR3 bases are TGTGCCAGCAGCCGAGGTCGACAGGGGGCCAGTGGCTACACCTTC. It encodes CASSRGRQGASGYTF.

There are a few counts of this clone. The gene calls are TRBV9 and TRBJ2-1; TRBD1 matches 12 bases. J lost 7 bases, V lost 0 bases, and 5 bases had no gene match. Looked up from germline, CDR1 is SGDLS and CDR2 is YYNGEE. This CDR3 has 16 residues. The CDR3 DNA is TGTGCCAGCAGCGTAGGGGGACAGGGGGCGCAGAATGAGCAGTTCTTC. This gives the protein CASSVGGQGAQNEQFF.

V gene TRBV12-5 combines with J gene TRBJ2-5; D uncertain. Germline-derived CDR1 and CDR2 are LGHNT and FRNRAP. This CDR3 contains 11 residues. Trimming stripped 3 bases from V and 4 bases from J, with 3 bases between. The CDR3 DNA follows: TGTGCTAGTGGTTTACGAGAGACCCAGTACTTC. This translates into CASGLRETQYF.

V and J are TRBV9 and TRBJ2-2, with D tentatively TRBD1 (6 bases). In germline, CDR1 is SGDLS, CDR2 YYNGEE. The V end lost 3 bases, the J end lost 6 bases, and 18 bases lay between the germline ends. CDR3 length equals 16 residues. CDR3 sequence reads: CASSGPGQGRSGELFF. For the CDR3, the DNA is TGTGCCAGCAGCGGTCCGGGACAAGGGCGGTCCGGGGAGCTGTTTTTT.

V is TRBV6-4 and J is TRBJ1-5, with a weak D call TRBD1 (6 bases). This CDR3 is 17 amino acids long. Germline CDR1 MRHNA, CDR2 SNTAGT. V was pared by 8 bases and J by 4 bases, with 24 bases between. CDR3 sequence: CASVQRGAETINQPQHF. The CDR3 DNA is TGTGCCAGCGTCCAAAGGGGGGCAGAAACGATTAATCAGCCCCAGCATTTT.

The chain carries TRBV9 and TRBJ1-6, with no clear D. This CDR3 spans 14 amino acids. Germline-derived CDR1 and CDR2 are SGDLS and YYNGEE. Trimming pared 0 bases from V and 6 bases from J, leaving 7 bases between. DNA of the CDR3: TGTGCCAGCAGCGTAGACAGATCTAATTCACCCCTCCACTTT. Its protein product is CASSVDRSNSPLHF.